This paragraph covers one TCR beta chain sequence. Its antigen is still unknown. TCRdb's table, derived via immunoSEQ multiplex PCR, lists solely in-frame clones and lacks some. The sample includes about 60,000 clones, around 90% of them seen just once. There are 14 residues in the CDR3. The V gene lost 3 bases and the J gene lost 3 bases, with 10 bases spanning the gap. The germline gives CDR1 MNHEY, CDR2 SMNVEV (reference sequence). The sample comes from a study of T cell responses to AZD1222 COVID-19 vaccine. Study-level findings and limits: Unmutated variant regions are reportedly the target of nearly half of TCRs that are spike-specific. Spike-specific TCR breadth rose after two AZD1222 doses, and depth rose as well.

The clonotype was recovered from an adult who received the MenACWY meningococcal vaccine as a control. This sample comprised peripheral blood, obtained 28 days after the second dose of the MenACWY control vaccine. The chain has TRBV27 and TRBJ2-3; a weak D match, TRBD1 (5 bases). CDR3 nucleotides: TGTGCCAGCAGTTTTCCAGGGCGGACAGATACGCAGTATTTT. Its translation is CASSFPGRTDTQYF.